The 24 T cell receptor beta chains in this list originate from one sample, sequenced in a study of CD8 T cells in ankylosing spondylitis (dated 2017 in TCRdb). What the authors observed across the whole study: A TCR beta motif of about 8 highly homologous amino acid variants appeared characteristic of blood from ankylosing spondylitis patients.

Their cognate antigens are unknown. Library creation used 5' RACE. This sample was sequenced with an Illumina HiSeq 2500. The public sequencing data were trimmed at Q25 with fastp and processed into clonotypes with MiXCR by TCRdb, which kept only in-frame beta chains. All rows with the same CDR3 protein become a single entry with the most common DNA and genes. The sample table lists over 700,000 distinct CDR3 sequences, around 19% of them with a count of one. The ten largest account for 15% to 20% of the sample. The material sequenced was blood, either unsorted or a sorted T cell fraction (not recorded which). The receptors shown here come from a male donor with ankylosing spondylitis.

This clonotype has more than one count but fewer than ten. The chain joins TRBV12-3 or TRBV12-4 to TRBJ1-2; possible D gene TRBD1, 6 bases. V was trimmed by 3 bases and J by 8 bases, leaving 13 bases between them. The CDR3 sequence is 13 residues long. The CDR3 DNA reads TGTGCCAGCAGTTTTAGACAGGCTGGGGGCTACACCTTC. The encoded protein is CASSFRQAGGYTF.

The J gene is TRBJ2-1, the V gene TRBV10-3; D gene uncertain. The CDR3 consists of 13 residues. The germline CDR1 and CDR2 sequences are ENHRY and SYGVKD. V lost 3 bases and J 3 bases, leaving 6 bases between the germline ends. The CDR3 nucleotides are TGTGCCATCAGTGAAACGGACTACAATGAGCAGTTCTTC. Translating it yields CAISETDYNEQFF.

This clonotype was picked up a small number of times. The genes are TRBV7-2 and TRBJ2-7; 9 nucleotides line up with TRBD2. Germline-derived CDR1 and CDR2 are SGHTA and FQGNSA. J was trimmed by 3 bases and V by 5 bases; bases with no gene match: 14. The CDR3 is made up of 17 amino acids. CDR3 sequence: CASSPVFSGSANYEQYF. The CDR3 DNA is TGTGCCAGCAGCCCCGTTTTTAGCGGGAGTGCAAACTACGAGCAGTACTTC.

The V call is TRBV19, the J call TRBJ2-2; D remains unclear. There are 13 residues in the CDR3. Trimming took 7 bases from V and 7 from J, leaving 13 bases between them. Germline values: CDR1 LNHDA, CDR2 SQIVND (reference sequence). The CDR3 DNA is TGTGCCAGTAATCCACGGTCGGTCGGGGAGCTGTTTTTT. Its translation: CASNPRSVGELFF.

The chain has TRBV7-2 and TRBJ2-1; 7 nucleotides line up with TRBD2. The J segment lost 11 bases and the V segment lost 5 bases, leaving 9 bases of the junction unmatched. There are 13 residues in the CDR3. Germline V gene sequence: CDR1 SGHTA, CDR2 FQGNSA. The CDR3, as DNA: TGTGCCAGCAGCCTCGGGGAGGGGATTCAGCAGTTCTTC. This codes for CASSLGEGIQQFF.

The CDR3 DNA follows: TGTGCCAGCAGCCCTACCACGTTGGGCGAGCAGTACTTC. It is translated as CASSPTTLGEQYF. The V call is TRBV11-2, the J call TRBJ2-7, with D unclear. Germline V lookup: CDR1 SGHAT, CDR2 FQNNGV. The CDR3 length is 13 residues. The ends were cut back, 5 bases at V and 6 bases at J, with 14 bases in the middle.

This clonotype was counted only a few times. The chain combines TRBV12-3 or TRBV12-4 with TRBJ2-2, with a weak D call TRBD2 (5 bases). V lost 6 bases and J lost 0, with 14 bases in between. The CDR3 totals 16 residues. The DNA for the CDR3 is TGTGCCAGCAGATCTAGCAGAGAAGCGAACACCGGGGAGCTGTTTTTT. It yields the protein CASRSSREANTGELFF.

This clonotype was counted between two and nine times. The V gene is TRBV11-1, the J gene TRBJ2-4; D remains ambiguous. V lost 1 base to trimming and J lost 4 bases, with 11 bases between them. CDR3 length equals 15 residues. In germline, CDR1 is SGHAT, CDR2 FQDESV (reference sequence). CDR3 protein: CASSLGVNRKNIQYF. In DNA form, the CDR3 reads TGTGCCAGCAGCTTAGGGGTAAACCGGAAAAACATTCAGTACTTC. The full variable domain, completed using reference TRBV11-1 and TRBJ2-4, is EAEVAQSPRYKITEKSQAVAFWCDPISGHATLYWYRQILGQGPELLVQFQDESVVDDSQLPKDRFSAERLKGVDSTLKIQPAELGDSAMYLCASSLGVNRKNIQYFGAGTRLSVL.

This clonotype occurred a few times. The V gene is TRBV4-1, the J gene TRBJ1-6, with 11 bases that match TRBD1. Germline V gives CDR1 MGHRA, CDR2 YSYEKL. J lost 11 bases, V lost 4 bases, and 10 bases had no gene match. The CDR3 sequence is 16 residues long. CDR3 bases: TGCGCCAGCAGCCTTGGGACGGGACAGGGGGATCCACCCCTCCACTTT. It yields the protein CASSLGTGQGDPPLHF.

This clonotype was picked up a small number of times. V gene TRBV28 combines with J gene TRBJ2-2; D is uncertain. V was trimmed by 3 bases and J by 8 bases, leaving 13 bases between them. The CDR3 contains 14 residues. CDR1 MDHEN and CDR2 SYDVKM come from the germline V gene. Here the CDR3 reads CASSLRSLGGELFF. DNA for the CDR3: TGTGCCAGCAGTTTGAGATCGCTTGGGGGGGAGCTGTTTTTT.

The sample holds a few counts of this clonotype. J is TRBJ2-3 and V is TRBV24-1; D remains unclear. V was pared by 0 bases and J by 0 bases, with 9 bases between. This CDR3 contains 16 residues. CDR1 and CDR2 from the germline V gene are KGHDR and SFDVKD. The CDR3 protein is CATSDLLRPSTDTQYF. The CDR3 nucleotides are TGTGCCACCAGTGATTTGCTCAGACCTAGCACAGATACGCAGTATTTT.

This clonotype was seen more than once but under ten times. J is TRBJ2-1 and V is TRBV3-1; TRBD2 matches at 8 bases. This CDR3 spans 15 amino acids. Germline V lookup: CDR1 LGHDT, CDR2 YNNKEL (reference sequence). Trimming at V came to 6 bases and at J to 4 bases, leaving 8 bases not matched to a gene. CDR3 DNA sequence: TGTGCCAGCAGACCCCCCCGGGGGGGATACAATGAGCAGTTCTTC. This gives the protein CASRPPRGGYNEQFF.

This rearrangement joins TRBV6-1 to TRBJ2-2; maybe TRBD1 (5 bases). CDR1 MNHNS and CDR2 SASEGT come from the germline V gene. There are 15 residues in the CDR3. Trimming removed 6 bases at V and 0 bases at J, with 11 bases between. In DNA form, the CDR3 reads TGTGCCAGCAGCGCAGGGTGGGCGAACACCGGGGAGCTGTTTTTT. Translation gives CASSAGWANTGELFF.

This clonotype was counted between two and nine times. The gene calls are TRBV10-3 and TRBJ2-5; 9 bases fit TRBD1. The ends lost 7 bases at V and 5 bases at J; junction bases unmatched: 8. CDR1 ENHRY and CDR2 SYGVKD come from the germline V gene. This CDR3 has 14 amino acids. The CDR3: CAINRDREGETQYF. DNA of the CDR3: TGTGCCATCAACCGGGACAGGGAGGGTGAGACCCAGTACTTC.

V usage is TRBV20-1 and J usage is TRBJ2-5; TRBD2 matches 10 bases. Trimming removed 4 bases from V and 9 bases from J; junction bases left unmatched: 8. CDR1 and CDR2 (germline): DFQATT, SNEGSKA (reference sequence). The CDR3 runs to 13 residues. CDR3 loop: CSAMASGGVAQYF. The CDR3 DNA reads TGCAGTGCTATGGCTAGCGGGGGAGTGGCCCAGTACTTC.

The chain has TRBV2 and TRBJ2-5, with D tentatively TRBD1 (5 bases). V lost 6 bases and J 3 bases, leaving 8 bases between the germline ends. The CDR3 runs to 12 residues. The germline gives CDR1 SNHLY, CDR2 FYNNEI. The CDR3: CASSRQKETQYF. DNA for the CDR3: TGTGCCAGCAGCCGACAGAAAGAGACCCAGTACTTC.

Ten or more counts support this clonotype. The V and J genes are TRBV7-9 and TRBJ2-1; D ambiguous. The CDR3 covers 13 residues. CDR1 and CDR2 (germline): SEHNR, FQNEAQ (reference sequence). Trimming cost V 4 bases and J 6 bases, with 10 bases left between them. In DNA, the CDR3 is TGTGCCAGCAGCTCCCATAACGGCAATGAGCAGTTCTTC. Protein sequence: CASSSHNGNEQFF.

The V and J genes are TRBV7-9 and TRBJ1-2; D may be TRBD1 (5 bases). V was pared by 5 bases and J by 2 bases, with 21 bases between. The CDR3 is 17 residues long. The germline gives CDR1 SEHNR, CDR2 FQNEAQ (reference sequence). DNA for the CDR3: TGTGCCAGCAGCCCAGACAGAGATTACATGGACAACTATGGCTACACCTTC. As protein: CASSPDRDYMDNYGYTF. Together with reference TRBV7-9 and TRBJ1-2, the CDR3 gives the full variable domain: DTGVSQNPRHKITKRGQNVTFRCDPISEHNRLYWYRQTLGQGPEFLTYFQNEAQLEKSRLLSDRFSAERPKGSFSTLEIQRTEQGDSAMYLCASSPDRDYMDNYGYTFGSGTRLTVV.

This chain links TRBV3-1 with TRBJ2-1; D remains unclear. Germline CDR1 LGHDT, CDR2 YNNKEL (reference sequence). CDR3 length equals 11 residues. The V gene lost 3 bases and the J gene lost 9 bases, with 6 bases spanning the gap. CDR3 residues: CASSQSGEQFF. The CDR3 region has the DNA TGTGCCAGCAGCCAGTCTGGTGAGCAGTTCTTC.

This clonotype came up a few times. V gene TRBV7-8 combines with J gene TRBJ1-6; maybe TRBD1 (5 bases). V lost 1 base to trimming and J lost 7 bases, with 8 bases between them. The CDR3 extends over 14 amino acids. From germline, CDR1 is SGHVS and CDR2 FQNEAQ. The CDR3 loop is CASSLGGRNSPLHF. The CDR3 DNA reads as TGTGCCAGCAGCTTAGGGGGCAGGAATTCACCCCTCCACTTT.

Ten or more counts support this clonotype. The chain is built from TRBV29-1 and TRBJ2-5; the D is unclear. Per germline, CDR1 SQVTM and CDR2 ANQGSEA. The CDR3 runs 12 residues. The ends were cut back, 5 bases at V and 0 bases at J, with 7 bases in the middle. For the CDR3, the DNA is TGCAGCGTTAGTAGGGACCAAGAGACCCAGTACTTC. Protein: CSVSRDQETQYF.

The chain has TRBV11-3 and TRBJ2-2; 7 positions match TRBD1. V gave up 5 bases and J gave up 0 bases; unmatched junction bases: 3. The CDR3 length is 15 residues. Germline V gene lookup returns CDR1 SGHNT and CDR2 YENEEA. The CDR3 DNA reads TGTGCCAGCAGCAAGGACAGGCCGAACACCGGGGAGCTGTTTTTT. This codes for CASSKDRPNTGELFF.

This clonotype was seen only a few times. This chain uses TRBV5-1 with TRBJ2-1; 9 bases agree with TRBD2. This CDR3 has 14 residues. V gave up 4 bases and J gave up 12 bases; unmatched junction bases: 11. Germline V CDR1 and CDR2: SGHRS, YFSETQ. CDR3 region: CASSVGTSSGVQFF. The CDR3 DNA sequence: TGCGCCAGCAGCGTCGGGACTTCTAGCGGGGTGCAGTTCTTC.

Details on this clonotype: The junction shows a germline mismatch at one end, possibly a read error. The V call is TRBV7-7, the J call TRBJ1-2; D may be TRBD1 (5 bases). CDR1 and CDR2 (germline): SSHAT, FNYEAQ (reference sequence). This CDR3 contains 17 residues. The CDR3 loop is CASSPMGWDSTSYGYTF. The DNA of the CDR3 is TGTGCTAGCAGCCCAATGGGGTGGGACTCCACATCCTATGGCTACACCTTC.